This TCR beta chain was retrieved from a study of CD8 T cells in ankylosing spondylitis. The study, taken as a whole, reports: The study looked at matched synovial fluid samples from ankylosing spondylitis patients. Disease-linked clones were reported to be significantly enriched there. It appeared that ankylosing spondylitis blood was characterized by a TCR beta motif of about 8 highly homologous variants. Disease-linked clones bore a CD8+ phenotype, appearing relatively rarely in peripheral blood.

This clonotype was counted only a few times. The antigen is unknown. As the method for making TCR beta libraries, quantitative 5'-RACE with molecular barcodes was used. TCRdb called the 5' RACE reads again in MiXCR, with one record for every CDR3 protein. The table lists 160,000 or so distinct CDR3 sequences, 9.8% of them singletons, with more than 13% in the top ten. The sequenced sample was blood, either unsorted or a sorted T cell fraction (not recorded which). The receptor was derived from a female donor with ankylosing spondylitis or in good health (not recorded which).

Here the CDR3 reads CASSFPGGVKGTDTQYF. The CDR3 DNA follows: TGTGCCAGCAGTTTCCCTGGGGGGGTGAAAGGCACAGATACGCAGTATTTT. The chain is built from TRBV28 and TRBJ2-3, with 7 bases fitting TRBD2. Germline V CDR1 and CDR2: MDHEN, SYDVKM. The CDR3 is made up of 17 amino acids. V shed 3 bases, J shed 1 base, and the junction held 10 bases outside the gene matches.